The entry below describes one TCR beta chain. Antigen specificity is unknown. The data are from a study of T cell responses to AZD1222 COVID-19 vaccine. Study-level information: Pooled together were second doses at about 4 or about 12 weeks.

Whole-study findings and limits: Spike-wide coverage was observed for vaccine-associated CD4 TCRs, with dominant responses at 160-218 and 743-854. Baseline seropositives among AZD1222 recipients totaled only five or six.

The method was immunoSEQ multiplex PCR; TCRdb's version includes in-frame clones alone and lacks a portion of them. The table has roughly 70,000 clones, roughly 80% seen once. CDR3 length: 15 residues. Trimming shortened V by 0 bases and J by 7 bases, and 16 bases separated the two germline ends. Germline V lookup: CDR1 MNHEY, CDR2 SVGAGI. V usage is TRBV6-5 and J usage is TRBJ2-7; possible D gene TRBD1, 6 bases. The sequence was collected from an adult in good health. Material: peripheral blood, obtained on day 0 of AZD1222 vaccination. The CDR3 here is CASSYSGQGSREQYF. In DNA, the CDR3 is TGTGCCAGCAGTTACTCGGGGCAGGGGTCGAGAGAGCAGTACTTC.